This T cell receptor (beta chain) comes out of a study of T cell repertoires in cytomegalovirus infection. Across the study: HLA-B-restricted CMV epitopes that are well studied were used alongside recently identified HLA-C-restricted ones. CMV infection together with matching HLA type was indicated by public TCR beta signatures. Broader study findings: Cumulative frequency (of public TCR beta family members) identified carriers of CMV plus the relevant HLA. In two of eight donors, the top clonotype was HLA-C-restricted CMV-specific.

Trimming took 0 bases from V and 6 from J, leaving 13 bases between them. This CDR3 is built from 14 residues. CDR1 SGDLS and CDR2 YYNGEE come from the germline V gene. To note about this clonotype: Its antigen is as yet unknown.

MiXCR, applied by TCRdb to the reads, yields one record per CDR3 protein. The sample records 700,000 to 900,000 distinct CDR3 sequences, 29% being singletons. The sequences come from cultured CD8+ T cells from PBMCs, collected from culture after CMV antigen stimulation. The receptor comes from a human donor in good health (CMV status not recorded). Some clones in this sample may be carry-over from other donors' samples. The chain carries TRBV9 and TRBJ2-7; no clear D. CDR3 coding DNA: TGTGCCAGCAGCGTAGGGAGCCAGCCTCTCGAGCAGTACTTC. This translates into CASSVGSQPLEQYF.